This paragraph covers one T cell receptor beta chain sequence. The CDR3 totals 15 residues. CDR1 is MNHEY, CDR2 SVGAGI, per germline. The V gene lost 6 bases and the J gene lost 0 bases, with 14 bases spanning the gap. The table came from immunoSEQ multiplex PCR; TCRdb's copy has only in-frame clones and leaves some out. The sample has under 90,000 clones; approximately 90% are singletons. The data originate from a study of OX40 agonist ivuxolimab in advanced cancers. Study at large: Three patients showed partial responses: one hepatocellular carcinoma and two cutaneous melanoma cases.

The sequencing used CD4+ or CD8+ T cells sorted from blood, collected in a trial of the OX40 agonist ivuxolimab. This chain joins TRBV6-5 and TRBJ2-5; D is unresolved. The origin of this receptor is an adult with an advanced solid tumor such as melanoma, head and neck, liver or kidney cancer. The CDR3 sequence: CASRRYSGNQETQYF. CDR3 DNA sequence: TGTGCCAGCAGGCGTTACTCAGGCAACCAAGAGACCCAGTACTTC.